This TCR beta chain comes out of a study of response to subunit inactivated influenza vaccine. Findings and limits, study-wide: T cells newly recruited by each seasonal influenza vaccination are few, the authors suggested.

Regarding this clonotype: Its specificity is not known.

TCRdb re-called the RT-PCR reads with MiXCR, one entry per CDR3 protein. The sample has about 540,000 distinct CDR3 sequences, 14% seen once. CDR3 length: 16 amino acids. V was clipped by 3 bases and J by 2 bases; unmatched bases: 10. Germline V gives CDR1 SQVTM, CDR2 ANQGSEA. J is TRBJ2-3 and V is TRBV29-1; 8 bases are a match to TRBD1. The source material was PBMCs from blood, sampled 11 to 12 days after vaccination. The TCR sequence derives from a man aged 45-65 years who received an inactivated influenza vaccine. The CDR3 nucleotides read TGCAGCGTTGAGTTCGGGACAGGACTTTTCACAGATACGCAGTATTTT. It translates to CSVEFGTGLFTDTQYF.